Below, one T cell receptor (beta chain) is given with its context. This record belongs to a study of blood T cell repertoires in COVID-19. Overall study context: In each case, the material was cDNA or gDNA derived from T cells, B-cell-depleted T cells, or PBMCs.

Trimming cost V 9 bases and J 2 bases, with 10 bases left between them. This CDR3 comprises 12 residues. Germline values: CDR1 SNHLY, CDR2 FYNNEI. Method: immunoSEQ multiplex PCR; TCRdb's copy keeps in-frame clones and lacks some. The table lists 250,000 to 300,000 clones, over 85% of them singletons, with over 8.5% in the top ten. Sequenced input: peripheral blood. The source is a woman in her 30s with COVID-19, enrolled during active disease. The rearrangement uses TRBV2 and TRBJ1-2, with a weak D call TRBD1 (6 bases). The CDR3 protein is CASRDTNYGYTF. The CDR3 DNA is TGTGCCAGTCGGGACACGAACTATGGCTACACCTTC.